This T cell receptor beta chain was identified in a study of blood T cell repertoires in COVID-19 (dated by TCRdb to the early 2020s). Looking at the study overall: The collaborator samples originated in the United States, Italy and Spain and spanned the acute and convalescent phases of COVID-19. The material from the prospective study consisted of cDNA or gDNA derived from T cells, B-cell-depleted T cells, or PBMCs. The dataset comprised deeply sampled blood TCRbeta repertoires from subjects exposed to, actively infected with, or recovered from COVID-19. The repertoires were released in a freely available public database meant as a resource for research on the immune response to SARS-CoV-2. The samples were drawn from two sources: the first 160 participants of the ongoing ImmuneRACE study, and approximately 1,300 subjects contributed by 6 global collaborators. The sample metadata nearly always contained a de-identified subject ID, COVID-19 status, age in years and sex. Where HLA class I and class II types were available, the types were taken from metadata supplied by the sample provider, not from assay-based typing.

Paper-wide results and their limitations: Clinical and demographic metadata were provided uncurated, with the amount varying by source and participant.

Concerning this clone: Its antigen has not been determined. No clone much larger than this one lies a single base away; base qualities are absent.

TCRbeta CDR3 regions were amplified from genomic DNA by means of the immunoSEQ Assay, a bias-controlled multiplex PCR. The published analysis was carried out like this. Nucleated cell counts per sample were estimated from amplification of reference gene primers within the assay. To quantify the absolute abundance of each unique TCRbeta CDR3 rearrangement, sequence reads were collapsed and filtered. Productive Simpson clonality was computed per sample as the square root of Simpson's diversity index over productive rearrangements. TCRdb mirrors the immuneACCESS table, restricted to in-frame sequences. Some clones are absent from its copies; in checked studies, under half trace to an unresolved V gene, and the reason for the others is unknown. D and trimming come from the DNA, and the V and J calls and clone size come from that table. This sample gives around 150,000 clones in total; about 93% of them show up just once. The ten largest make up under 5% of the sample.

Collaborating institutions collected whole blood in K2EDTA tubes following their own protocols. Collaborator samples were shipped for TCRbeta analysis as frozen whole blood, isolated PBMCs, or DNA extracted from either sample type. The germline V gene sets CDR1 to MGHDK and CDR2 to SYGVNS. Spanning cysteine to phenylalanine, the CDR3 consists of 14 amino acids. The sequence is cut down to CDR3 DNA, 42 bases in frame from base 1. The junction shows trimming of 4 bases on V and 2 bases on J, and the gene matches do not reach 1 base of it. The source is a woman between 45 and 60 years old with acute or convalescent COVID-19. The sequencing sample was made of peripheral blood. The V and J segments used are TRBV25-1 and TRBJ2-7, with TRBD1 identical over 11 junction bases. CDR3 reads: CASSGTGGPYEQYF. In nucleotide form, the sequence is TGTGCCAGCAGTGGGACAGGGGGCCCCTACGAGCAGTACTTC.